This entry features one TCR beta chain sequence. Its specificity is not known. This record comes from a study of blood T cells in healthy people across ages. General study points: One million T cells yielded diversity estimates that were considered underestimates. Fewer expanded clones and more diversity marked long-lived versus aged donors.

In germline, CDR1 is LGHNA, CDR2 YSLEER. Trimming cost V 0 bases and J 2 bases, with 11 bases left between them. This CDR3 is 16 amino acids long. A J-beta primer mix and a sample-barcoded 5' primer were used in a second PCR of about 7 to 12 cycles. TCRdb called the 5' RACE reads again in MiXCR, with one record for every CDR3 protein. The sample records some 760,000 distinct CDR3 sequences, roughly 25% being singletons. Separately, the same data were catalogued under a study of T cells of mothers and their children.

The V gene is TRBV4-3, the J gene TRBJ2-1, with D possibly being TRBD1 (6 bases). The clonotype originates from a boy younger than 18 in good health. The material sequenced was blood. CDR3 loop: CASSQDGTRTYNEQFF. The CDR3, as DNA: TGCGCCAGCAGCCAAGACGGGACAAGGACCTACAATGAGCAGTTCTTC.